These T cell receptor beta chains were read from a single sample in a study of blood T cell repertoires in COVID-19. The assay was immunoSEQ multiplex PCR, and TCRdb's table has in-frame clones only and misses some. The table shows about 270,000 clones, with approximately 86% occurring only once. The sequencing input was peripheral blood. The receptors stem from a woman aged 60-75 years who had recovered from COVID-19. The CDR3 runs from the conserved cysteine through the conserved F or W. The D gene is left open where the match is weak. Clone size, where shown, is once, few, many, or a class for clones that have expanded.

V gene: TRBV12-5; D gene: -; clone size: -; J gene: TRBJ2-2; CDR3 protein: CASGLDTGELFF; CDR3 DNA: TGTGCTAGTGGTCTAGACACCGGGGAGCTGTTTTTT
V gene: TRBV11-3; D gene: TRBD2; clone size: -; J gene: TRBJ2-1; CDR3 protein: CASSLAGVYNEQFF; CDR3 DNA: TGTGCCAGCAGCTTGGCGGGGGTATACAATGAGCAGTTCTTC
V gene: TRBV4-1; D gene: TRBD1; clone size: -; J gene: TRBJ1-2; CDR3 protein: CASSPRQGTLIYGYTF; CDR3 DNA: TGCGCCAGCAGCCCCCGACAGGGCACCTTAATATATGGCTACACCTTC
V gene: TRBV19; D gene: -; clone size: -; J gene: TRBJ2-5; CDR3 protein: CASSPSGHWRETQYF; CDR3 DNA: TGTGCCAGTAGTCCGTCGGGACACTGGCGGGAGACCCAGTACTTC
V gene: TRBV18; D gene: -; clone size: -; J gene: TRBJ1-5; CDR3 protein: CASSPPTGRGQPQHF; CDR3 DNA: TGTGCCAGCTCACCACCGACCGGGAGGGGTCAGCCCCAGCATTTT
V gene: TRBV6-5; D gene: TRBD1; clone size: -; J gene: TRBJ1-5; CDR3 protein: CASKGQGAGQPQHF; CDR3 DNA: TGTGCCAGCAAAGGACAGGGGGCCGGTCAGCCCCAGCATTTT
V gene: TRBV28; D gene: TRBD1; clone size: once; J gene: TRBJ1-2; CDR3 protein: CASSLWDRFTYTF; CDR3 DNA: TGTGCCAGCAGTTTGTGGGACAGATTCACCTACACCTTC
V gene: TRBV4-2; D gene: -; clone size: -; J gene: TRBJ1-2; CDR3 protein: CASSQDGDWGYTF; CDR3 DNA: TGTGCCAGCAGCCAAGATGGGGACTGGGGCTACACCTTC
V gene: TRBV4-3; D gene: -; clone size: -; J gene: TRBJ1-1; CDR3 protein: CASSQDQGYSGTEAFF; CDR3 DNA: TGCGCCAGCAGCCAAGATCAGGGTTACTCCGGCACTGAAGCTTTCTTT
V gene: TRBV10-2; D gene: -; clone size: -; J gene: TRBJ2-1; CDR3 protein: CASSESFGEQFF; CDR3 DNA: TGCGCCAGCAGTGAGAGCTTCGGTGAGCAGTTCTTC
V gene: TRBV7-9; D gene: -; clone size: -; J gene: TRBJ1-1; CDR3 protein: CASSSDRRYTEAFF; CDR3 DNA: TGTGCCAGCAGCTCAGACAGGAGGTACACTGAAGCTTTCTTT
V gene: TRBV29-1; D gene: -; clone size: -; J gene: TRBJ2-3; CDR3 protein: CSGTGWPPLSTDTQYF; CDR3 DNA: TGCAGCGGCACAGGGTGGCCCCCTTTAAGCACAGATACGCAGTATTTT
V gene: TRBV7-2; D gene: TRBD1; clone size: -; J gene: TRBJ1-3; CDR3 protein: CASSSQGGNTIYF; CDR3 DNA: TGTGCCAGCAGCTCACAGGGGGGAAACACCATATATTTT
V gene: TRBV7-9; D gene: -; clone size: -; J gene: TRBJ2-3; CDR3 protein: CASSIIRFSSADTQYF; CDR3 DNA: TGTGCCAGCAGCATAATACGTTTTAGTTCGGCAGATACGCAGTATTTT
V gene: TRBV6-5; D gene: -; clone size: once; J gene: TRBJ1-2; CDR3 protein: CASSLAPSGYGYTF; CDR3 DNA: TGTGCCAGCAGTTTGGCGCCGTCAGGCTATGGCTACACCTTC
V gene: TRBV7-2; D gene: -; clone size: -; J gene: TRBJ2-7; CDR3 protein: CASSTTGSYEQYF; CDR3 DNA: TGTGCCAGCAGCACCACAGGGTCCTACGAGCAGTACTTC
V gene: TRBV7-2; D gene: -; clone size: -; J gene: TRBJ2-5; CDR3 protein: CASSLDRQETQYF; CDR3 DNA: TGTGCCAGCAGCTTAGATCGGCAAGAGACCCAGTACTTC
V gene: TRBV13; D gene: -; clone size: -; J gene: TRBJ2-2; CDR3 protein: CASSSTAGPLRVGELFF; CDR3 DNA: TGTGCCAGCAGCTCAACTGCGGGCCCCTTGCGAGTCGGGGAGCTGTTTTTT
V gene: TRBV28; D gene: TRBD2; clone size: -; J gene: TRBJ2-2; CDR3 protein: CASSLLSGGTGELFF; CDR3 DNA: TGTGCCAGCAGTTTATTGAGCGGGGGCACCGGGGAGCTGTTTTTT
V gene: TRBV3-1/TRBV3-2; D gene: -; clone size: once; J gene: TRBJ2-1; CDR3 protein: CASSQDQARRYEQFF; CDR3 DNA: TGTGCCAGCAGCCAAGATCAAGCTAGAAGATATGAGCAGTTCTTC
V gene: TRBV7-3; D gene: -; clone size: -; J gene: TRBJ2-7; CDR3 protein: CASSLKRSYEQYF; CDR3 DNA: TGTGCCAGCAGCTTAAAGCGGTCCTACGAGCAGTACTTC
V gene: TRBV4-2; D gene: TRBD2; clone size: few; J gene: TRBJ2-3; CDR3 protein: CASSQEAQRGTDTQYF; CDR3 DNA: TGTGCCAGCAGCCAAGAGGCGCAGCGGGGGACAGATACGCAGTATTTT
V gene: TRBV15; D gene: TRBD1; clone size: -; J gene: TRBJ1-6; CDR3 protein: CATSRAGQGNSPLHF; CDR3 DNA: TGTGCCACCAGCAGAGCTGGACAGGGGAATTCACCCCTCCACTTT
V gene: TRBV15; D gene: -; clone size: -; J gene: TRBJ2-7; CDR3 protein: CATSRDPDGNSYEQYF; CDR3 DNA: TGTGCCACCAGCAGAGATCCGGACGGGAATTCCTACGAGCAGTACTTC
V gene: TRBV3-1/TRBV3-2; D gene: -; clone size: many; J gene: TRBJ2-1; CDR3 protein: CASSQVARINEQFF; CDR3 DNA: TGTGCCAGCAGCCAAGTGGCCAGGATCAATGAGCAGTTCTTC
V gene: TRBV6-5; D gene: -; clone size: few; J gene: TRBJ2-6; CDR3 protein: CASSKTGGANVLTF; CDR3 DNA: TGTGCCAGCAGTAAGACGGGTGGGGCCAACGTCCTGACTTTC
V gene: TRBV5-1; D gene: TRBD1; clone size: -; J gene: TRBJ1-5; CDR3 protein: CASSSGQGHSNQPQHF; CDR3 DNA: TGCGCCAGCAGCTCAGGACAGGGCCATAGCAATCAGCCCCAGCATTTT
V gene: TRBV25-1; D gene: TRBD1; clone size: few; J gene: TRBJ1-2; CDR3 protein: CASSLTGEGYTF; CDR3 DNA: TGTGCCAGCAGTCTGACAGGGGAAGGCTACACCTTC
V gene: TRBV5-1; D gene: -; clone size: -; J gene: TRBJ1-2; CDR3 protein: CASSLVPTNYGYTF; CDR3 DNA: TGCGCCAGCAGCTTGGTCCCCACTAACTATGGCTACACCTTC
V gene: TRBV2; D gene: -; clone size: -; J gene: TRBJ2-5; CDR3 protein: CASSRQGLGQETQYF; CDR3 DNA: TGTGCCAGCAGTCGACAGGGACTGGGGCAAGAGACCCAGTACTTC
V gene: TRBV3-1/TRBV3-2; D gene: -; clone size: -; J gene: TRBJ1-1; CDR3 protein: CASSQNMNTEAFF; CDR3 DNA: TGTGCCAGCAGCCAAAACATGAACACTGAAGCTTTCTTT